This T cell receptor (beta chain) was profiled in a study of blood T cell repertoires in COVID-19. Whole-study context: Both acute and convalescent COVID-19 samples were obtained from the United States, Italy and Spain. Sources were T cells, B-cell-depleted T cells, or PBMCs; the material itself was cDNA or gDNA.

This clone turned up a few times. Original data processing: Amplification of reference gene primers provided the estimated nucleated cell counts. Profiled with immunoSEQ multiplex PCR; TCRdb holds only in-frame clones, not every one. V and J calls and clone size are as listed in that table; D and trimming were resolved from the DNA. This table holds some 100,000 clones, 80% to 95% found once. Germline CDR1 is WSHSY and CDR2 is SAAADI. The CDR3 is 16 amino acids. J lost 6 bases, V lost 3 bases, and 11 bases had no gene match. The clonotype comes from a man aged 65-85 years with acute or convalescent COVID-19. The chain joins TRBV10-2 to TRBJ1-5, with 7 positions matching TRBD1. The sample was peripheral blood. The CDR3 loop reads CASSEMGSGGIQPQHF. The CDR3 nucleotides read TGCGCCAGCAGTGAAATGGGGTCAGGGGGGATTCAGCCCCAGCATTTT.